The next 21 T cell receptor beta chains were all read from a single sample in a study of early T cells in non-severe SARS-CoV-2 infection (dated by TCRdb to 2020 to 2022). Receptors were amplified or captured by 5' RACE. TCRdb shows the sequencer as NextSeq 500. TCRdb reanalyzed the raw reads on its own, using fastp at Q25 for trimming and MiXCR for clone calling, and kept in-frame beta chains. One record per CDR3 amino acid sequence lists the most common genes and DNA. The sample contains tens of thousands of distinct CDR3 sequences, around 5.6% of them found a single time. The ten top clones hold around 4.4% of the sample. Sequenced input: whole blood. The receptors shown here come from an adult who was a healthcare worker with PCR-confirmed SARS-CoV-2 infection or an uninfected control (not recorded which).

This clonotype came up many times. This chain's CDR3 is CASSSHIGTPSYEQYF. CDR3 DNA sequence: TGTGCCAGCAGTTCTCATATCGGGACACCCTCCTACGAGCAGTACTTC. The rearrangement uses TRBV27 and TRBJ2-7; weak D call: TRBD1 (6 bases). The CDR3 runs 16 residues. V lost 4 bases and J 0 bases, leaving 16 bases between the germline ends. Per germline, CDR1 MNHEY and CDR2 SMNVEV (reference sequence).

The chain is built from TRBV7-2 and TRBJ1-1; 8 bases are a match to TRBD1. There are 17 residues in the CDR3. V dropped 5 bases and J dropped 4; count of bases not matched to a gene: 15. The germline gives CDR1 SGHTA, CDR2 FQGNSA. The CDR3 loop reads CASSTSHRGYVVTEAFF. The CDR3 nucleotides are TGTGCCAGCAGCACCTCCCACAGGGGGTATGTCGTCACTGAAGCTTTCTTT.

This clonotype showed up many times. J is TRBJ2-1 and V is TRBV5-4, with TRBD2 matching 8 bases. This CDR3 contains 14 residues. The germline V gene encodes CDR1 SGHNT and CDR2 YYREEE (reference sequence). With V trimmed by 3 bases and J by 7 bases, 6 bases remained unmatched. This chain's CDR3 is CASSWGTSRNEQFF. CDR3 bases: TGTGCCAGCAGCTGGGGGACTAGTCGGAATGAGCAGTTCTTC.

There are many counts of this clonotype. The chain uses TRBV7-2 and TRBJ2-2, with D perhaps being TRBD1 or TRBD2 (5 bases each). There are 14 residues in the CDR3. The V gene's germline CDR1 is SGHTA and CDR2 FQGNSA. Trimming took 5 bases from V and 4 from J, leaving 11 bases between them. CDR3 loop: CASSRDAFTGELFF. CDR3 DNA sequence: TGTGCCAGCAGCCGGGACGCCTTCACCGGGGAGCTGTTTTTT. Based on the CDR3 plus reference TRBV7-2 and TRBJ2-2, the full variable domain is GAGVSQSPSNKVTEKGKDVELRCDPISGHTALYWYRQSLGQGLEFLIYFQGNSAPDKSGLPSDRFSAERTGGSVSTLTIQRTQQEDSAVYLCASSRDAFTGELFFGEGSRLTVL.

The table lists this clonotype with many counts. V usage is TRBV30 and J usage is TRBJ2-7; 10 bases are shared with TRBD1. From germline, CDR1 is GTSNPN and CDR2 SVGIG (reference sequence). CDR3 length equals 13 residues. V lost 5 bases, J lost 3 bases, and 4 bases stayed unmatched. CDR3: CAWDRDRGYEQYF. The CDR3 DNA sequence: TGTGCCTGGGACCGGGACAGGGGCTACGAGCAGTACTTC.

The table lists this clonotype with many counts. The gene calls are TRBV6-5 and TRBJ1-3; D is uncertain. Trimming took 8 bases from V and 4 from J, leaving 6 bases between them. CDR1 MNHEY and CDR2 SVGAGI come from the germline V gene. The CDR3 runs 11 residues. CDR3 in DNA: TGTGCCAGCGCCGGGGGAAACACCATATATTTT. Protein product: CASAGGNTIYF.

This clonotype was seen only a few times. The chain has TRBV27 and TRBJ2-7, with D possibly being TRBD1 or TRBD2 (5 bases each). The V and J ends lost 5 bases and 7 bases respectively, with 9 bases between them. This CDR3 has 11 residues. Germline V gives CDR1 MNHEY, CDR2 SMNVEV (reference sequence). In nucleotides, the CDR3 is TGTGCCAGCAGTCTAGCAGGGGAGCAGTACTTC. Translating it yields CASSLAGEQYF.

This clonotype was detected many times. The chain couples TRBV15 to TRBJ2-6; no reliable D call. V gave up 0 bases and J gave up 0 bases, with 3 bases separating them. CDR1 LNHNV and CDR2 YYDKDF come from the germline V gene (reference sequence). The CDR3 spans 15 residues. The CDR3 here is CATSRENSGANVLTF. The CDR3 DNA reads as TGTGCCACCAGCAGAGAGAACTCTGGGGCCAACGTCCTGACTTTC.

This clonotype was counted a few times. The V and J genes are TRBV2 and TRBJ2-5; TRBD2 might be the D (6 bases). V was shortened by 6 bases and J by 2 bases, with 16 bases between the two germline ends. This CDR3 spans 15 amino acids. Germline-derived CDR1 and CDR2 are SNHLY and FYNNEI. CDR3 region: CASRTILGGQETQYF. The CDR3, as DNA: TGTGCCAGCAGAACTATCCTCGGGGGACAAGAGACCCAGTACTTC. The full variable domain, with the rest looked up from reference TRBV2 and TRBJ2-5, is EPEVTQTPSHQVTQMGQEVILRCVPISNHLYFYWYRQILGQKVEFLVSFYNNEISEKSEIFDDQFSVERPDGSNFTLKIRSTKLEDSAMYFCASRTILGGQETQYFGPGTRLLVL.

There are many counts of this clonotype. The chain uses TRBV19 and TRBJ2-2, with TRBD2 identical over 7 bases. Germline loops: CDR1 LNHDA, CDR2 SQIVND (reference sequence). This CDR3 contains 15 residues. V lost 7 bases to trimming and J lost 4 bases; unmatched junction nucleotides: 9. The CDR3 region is CASTVAGVVTGELFF. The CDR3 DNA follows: TGTGCCAGTACTGTGGCGGGAGTGGTCACCGGGGAGCTGTTTTTT.

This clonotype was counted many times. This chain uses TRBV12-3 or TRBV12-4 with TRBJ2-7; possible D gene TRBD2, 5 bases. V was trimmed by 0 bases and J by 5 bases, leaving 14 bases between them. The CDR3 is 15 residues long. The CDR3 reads CASSLALRGPDEQYF. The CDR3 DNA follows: TGTGCCAGCAGTTTAGCGTTAAGAGGGCCAGACGAGCAGTACTTC.

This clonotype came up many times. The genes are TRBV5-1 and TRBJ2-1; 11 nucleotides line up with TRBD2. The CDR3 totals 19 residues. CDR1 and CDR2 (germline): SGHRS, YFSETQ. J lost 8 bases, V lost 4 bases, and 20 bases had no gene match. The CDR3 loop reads CASSPGGSGRAGLTDEQFF. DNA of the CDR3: TGCGCCAGCAGCCCCGGGGGTAGCGGGAGGGCCGGACTCACAGATGAGCAGTTCTTC.

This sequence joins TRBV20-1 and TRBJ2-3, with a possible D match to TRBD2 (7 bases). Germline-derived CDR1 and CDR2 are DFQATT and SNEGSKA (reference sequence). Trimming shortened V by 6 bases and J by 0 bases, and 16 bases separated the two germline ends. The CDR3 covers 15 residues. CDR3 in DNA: TGCAGTGCAGGGGGGGTGGGAGGCAGCACAGATACGCAGTATTTT. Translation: CSAGGVGGSTDTQYF.

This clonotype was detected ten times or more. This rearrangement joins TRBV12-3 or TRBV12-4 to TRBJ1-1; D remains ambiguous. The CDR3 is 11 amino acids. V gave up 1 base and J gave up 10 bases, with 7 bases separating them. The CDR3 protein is CASSLGSVAFF. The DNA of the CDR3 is TGTGCCAGCAGTTTAGGAAGTGTAGCTTTCTTT.

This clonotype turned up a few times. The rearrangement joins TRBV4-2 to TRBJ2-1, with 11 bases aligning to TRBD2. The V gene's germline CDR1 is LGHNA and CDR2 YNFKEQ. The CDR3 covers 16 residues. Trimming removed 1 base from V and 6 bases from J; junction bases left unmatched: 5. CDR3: CASSQAKTSGSNEQFF. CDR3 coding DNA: TGTGCCAGCAGCCAAGCAAAAACTAGCGGGAGCAATGAGCAGTTCTTC.

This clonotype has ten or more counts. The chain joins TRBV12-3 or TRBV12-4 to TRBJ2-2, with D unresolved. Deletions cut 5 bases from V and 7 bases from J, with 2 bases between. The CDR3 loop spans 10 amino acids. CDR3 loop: CASSGGELFF. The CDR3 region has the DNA TGTGCCAGCAGTGGCGGGGAGCTGTTTTTT.

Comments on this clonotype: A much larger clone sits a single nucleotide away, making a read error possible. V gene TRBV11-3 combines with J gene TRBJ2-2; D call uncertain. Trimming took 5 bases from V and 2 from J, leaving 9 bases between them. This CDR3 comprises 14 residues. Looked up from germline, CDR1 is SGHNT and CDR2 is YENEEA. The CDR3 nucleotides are TGTGCCAGCAGCACCGCTGGTAACACCGGGGAGCTGTTTTTT. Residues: CASSTAGNTGELFF.

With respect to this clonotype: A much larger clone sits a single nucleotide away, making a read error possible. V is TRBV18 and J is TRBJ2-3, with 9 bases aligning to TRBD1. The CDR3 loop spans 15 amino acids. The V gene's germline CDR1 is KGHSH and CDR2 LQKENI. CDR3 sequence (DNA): TGTGCCGGCTCACCGGGACAGGGTATCGCAGATACGCAGTATTTT. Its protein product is CAGSPGQGIADTQYF.

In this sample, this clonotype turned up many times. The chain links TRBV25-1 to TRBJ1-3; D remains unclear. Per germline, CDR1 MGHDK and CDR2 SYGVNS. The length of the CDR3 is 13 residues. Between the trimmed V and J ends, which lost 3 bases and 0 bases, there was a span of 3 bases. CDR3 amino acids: CASSENSGNTIYF. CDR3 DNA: TGTGCCAGCAGTGAGAACTCTGGAAACACCATATATTTT.

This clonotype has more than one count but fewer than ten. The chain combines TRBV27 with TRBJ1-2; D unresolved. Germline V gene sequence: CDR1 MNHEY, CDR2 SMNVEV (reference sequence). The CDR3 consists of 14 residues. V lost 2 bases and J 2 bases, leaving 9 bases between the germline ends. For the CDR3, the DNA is TGTGCCAGCAGTTTAGGAAGCTCCAACTATGGCTACACCTTC. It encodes CASSLGSSNYGYTF.

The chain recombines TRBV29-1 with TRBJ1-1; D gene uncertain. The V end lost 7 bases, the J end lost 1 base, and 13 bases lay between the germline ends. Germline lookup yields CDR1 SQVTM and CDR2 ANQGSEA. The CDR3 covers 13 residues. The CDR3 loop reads CSALRSKNTEAFF. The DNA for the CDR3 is TGCAGCGCGCTCCGCTCAAAGAACACTGAAGCTTTCTTT.